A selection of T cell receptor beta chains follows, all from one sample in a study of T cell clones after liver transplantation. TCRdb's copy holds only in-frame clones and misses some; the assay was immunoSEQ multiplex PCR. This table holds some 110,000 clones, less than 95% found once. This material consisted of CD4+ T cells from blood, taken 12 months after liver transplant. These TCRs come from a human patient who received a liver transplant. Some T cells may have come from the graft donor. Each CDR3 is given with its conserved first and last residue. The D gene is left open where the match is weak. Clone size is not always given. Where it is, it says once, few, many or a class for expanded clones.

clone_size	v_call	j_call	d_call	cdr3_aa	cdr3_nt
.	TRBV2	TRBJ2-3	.	CASSEAGDPTDTQYF	TGTGCCAGCAGTGAAGCTGGGGACCCCACAGATACGCAGTATTTT
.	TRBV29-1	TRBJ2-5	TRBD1	CSVKGQGGLVLYF	TGCAGCGTAAAGGGACAGGGGGGTTTGGTACTGTACTTC
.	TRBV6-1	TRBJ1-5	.	CASSEAPGGTQPQHF	TGTGCCAGCAGTGAAGCGCCGGGGGGCACTCAGCCCCAGCATTTT
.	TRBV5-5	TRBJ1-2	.	CASSPTARTWNYGYTF	TGTGCCAGCAGCCCTACCGCAAGGACGTGGAACTATGGCTACACCTTC
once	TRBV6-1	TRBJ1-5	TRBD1	CASTGTASGQPQHF	TGTGCCAGCACGGGGACAGCCTCGGGCCAGCCCCAGCATTTT
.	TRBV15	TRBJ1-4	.	CATRTGFDEKLFF	TGTGCCACCAGAACTGGGTTTGATGAAAAACTGTTTTTT
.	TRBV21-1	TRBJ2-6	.	CASSVNSGQGAAGANVLTF	TGTGCCAGCAGCGTAAACTCCGGACAGGGGGCTGCTGGGGCCAACGTCCTGACTTTC
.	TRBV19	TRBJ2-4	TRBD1	CASSIGTGQKNIQYF	TGTGCCAGTAGTATAGGGACAGGCCAAAAAAACATTCAGTACTTC
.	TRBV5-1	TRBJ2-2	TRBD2	CASSAGLARGGELFF	TGCGCCAGCAGCGCGGGACTAGCTCGGGGCGGGGAGCTGTTTTTT
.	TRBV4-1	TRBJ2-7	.	CASSQWSGTDGEQYF	TGCGCCAGCAGCCAATGGTCTGGGACCGATGGGGAGCAGTACTTC
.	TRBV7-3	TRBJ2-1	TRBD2	CASSSLAGEYNEQFF	TGTGCCAGCAGCTCTTTAGCGGGAGAATACAATGAGCAGTTCTTC
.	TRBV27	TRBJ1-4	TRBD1	CASSVTGMEKLFF	TGTGCCAGCAGTGTGACAGGGATGGAAAAACTGTTTTTT
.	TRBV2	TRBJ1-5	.	CASSEGRDGSQHF	TGTGCCAGCAGTGAAGGGAGGGATGGGTCCCAGCATTTT
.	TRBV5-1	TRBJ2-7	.	CASSFNGRLYEQYF	TGCGCCAGCAGCTTTAACGGACGCCTGTACGAGCAGTACTTC
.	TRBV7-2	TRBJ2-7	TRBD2	CASSFSGTSAYEQYF	TGTGCCAGCAGCTTCTCCGGGACTAGTGCCTACGAGCAGTACTTC
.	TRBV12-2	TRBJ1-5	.	CASRLVGLSNQPQHF	TGTGCAAGTCGCTTAGTTGGTCTGAGCAATCAGCCCCAGCATTTT
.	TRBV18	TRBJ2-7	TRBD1	CASSPRETGFYSIDEQYF	TGTGCCAGCTCACCACGGGAGACAGGGTTTTATTCTATCGACGAGCAGTACTTC
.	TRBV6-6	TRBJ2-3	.	CASSYPRGDTQYF	TGTGCCAGCAGTTACCCCAGGGGAGATACGCAGTATTTT
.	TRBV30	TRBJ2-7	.	CAWSNGPGTEQYF	TGTGCCTGGAGCAACGGTCCAGGCACCGAGCAGTACTTC
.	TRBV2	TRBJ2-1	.	CASSSGVGQGNEQFF	TGTGCCAGCAGCTCAGGGGTCGGGCAGGGCAATGAGCAGTTCTTC
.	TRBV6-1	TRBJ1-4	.	CASSVDSATNEKLFF	TGTGCCAGCAGTGTAGACAGCGCAACTAATGAAAAACTGTTTTTT
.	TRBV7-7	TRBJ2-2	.	CASSLGDFNTGELFF	TGTGCTAGCAGCTTAGGGGACTTCAACACCGGGGAGCTGTTTTTT
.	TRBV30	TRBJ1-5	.	CAWSVMSGNQPQHF	TGTGCCTGGAGTGTGATGTCCGGTAATCAGCCCCAGCATTTT
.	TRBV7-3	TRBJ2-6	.	CASSLTGSSGANVLTF	TGTGCCAGCAGCTTAACAGGAAGCTCTGGGGCCAACGTCCTGACTTTC
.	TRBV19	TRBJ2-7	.	CASSMAGYEQYF	TGTGCCAGTAGTATGGCAGGGTACGAGCAGTACTTC
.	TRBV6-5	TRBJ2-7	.	CASSQTLGEQYF	TGTGCCAGCAGCCAAACTCTGGGCGAGCAGTACTTC
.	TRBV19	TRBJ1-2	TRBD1	CASSRDRADYGYTF	TGTGCCAGTAGTAGGGACAGAGCAGACTATGGCTACACCTTC
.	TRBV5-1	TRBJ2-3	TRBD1	CASKGQATDTQYF	TGCGCCAGTAAGGGACAGGCCACAGATACGCAGTATTTT
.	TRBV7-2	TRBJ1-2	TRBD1	CASSLTGTGGYSYGYTF	TGTGCCAGCAGCTTAACCGGGACAGGGGGCTATAGCTATGGCTACACCTTC
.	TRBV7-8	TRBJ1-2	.	CASSPRRGSYGDGYTF	TGTGCCAGCAGCCCCAGAAGAGGCAGCTATGGGGATGGCTACACCTTC
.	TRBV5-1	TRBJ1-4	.	CASSNSGTGNEKLFF	TGCGCCAGCAGCAACTCCGGGACGGGTAATGAAAAACTGTTTTTT
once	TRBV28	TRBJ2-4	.	CASSSQILAKNIQYF	TGTGCCAGCAGTTCACAGATCCTAGCCAAAAACATTCAGTACTTC
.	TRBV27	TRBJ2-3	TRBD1	CASSLLRGQERDTQYF	TGTGCCAGCAGTCTGTTAAGAGGACAGGAACGGGATACGCAGTATTTT
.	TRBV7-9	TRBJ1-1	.	CASSPSAGWAEAFF	TGTGCCAGCAGCCCCTCCGCGGGGTGGGCTGAAGCTTTCTTT
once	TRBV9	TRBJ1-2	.	CASTGSTTNYGYTF	TGTGCCAGCACGGGGTCAACAACTAACTATGGCTACACCTTC
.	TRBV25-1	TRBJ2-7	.	CASSEVGNSYEQYF	TGTGCCAGCAGTGAGGTTGGCAATTCCTACGAGCAGTACTTC
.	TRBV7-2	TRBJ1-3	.	CASSSWQGPGNTIYF	TGTGCCAGCAGCTCATGGCAGGGCCCTGGAAACACCATATATTTT
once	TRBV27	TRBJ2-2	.	CASSSTWAGELFF	TGTGCCAGCAGTTCGACCTGGGCCGGGGAGCTGTTTTTT
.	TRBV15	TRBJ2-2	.	CATSRQGGNTGELFF	TGTGCCACCAGCAGACAGGGGGGGAACACCGGGGAGCTGTTTTTT
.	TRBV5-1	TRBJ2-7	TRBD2	CASRLALGTSGGEQYF	TGCGCCAGCAGATTGGCGCTAGGGACTAGCGGGGGAGAGCAGTACTTC
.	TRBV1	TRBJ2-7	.	CTGYHEQYF	TGCACCGGCTACCACGAGCAGTACTTC
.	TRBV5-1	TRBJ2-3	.	CASSSSGSEGDTQYF	TGCGCCAGCAGCTCGAGCGGGTCCGAGGGAGATACGCAGTATTTT
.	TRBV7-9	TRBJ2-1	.	CASSLAGVDNEQFF	TGTGCCAGCAGCTTAGCGGGTGTAGACAATGAGCAGTTCTTC
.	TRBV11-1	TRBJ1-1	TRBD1	CASRATGGTEAFF	TGTGCCAGCAGAGCAACAGGGGGGACTGAAGCTTTCTTT
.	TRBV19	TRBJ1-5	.	CTSRGRESVSQPQHF	TGTACCAGTAGAGGCAGGGAAAGTGTGAGTCAGCCCCAGCATTTT
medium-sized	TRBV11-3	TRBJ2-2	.	CASSEGGELFF	TGTGCCAGCAGCGAAGGGGGGGAGCTGTTTTTT
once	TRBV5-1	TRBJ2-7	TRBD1	CASSSQGVSYEQYF	TGCGCCAGCAGCTCCCAGGGGGTTAGCTACGAGCAGTACTTC
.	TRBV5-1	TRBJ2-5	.	CASSLVLGETQYF	TGCGCCAGCAGCTTGGTTCTGGGAGAGACCCAGTACTTC
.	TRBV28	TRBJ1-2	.	CASASRTAYGYTF	TGTGCCAGCGCCAGCAGGACAGCCTATGGCTACACCTTC
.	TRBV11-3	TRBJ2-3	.	CASSLPGIPNTDTQYF	TGTGCCAGCAGCTTACCCGGTATACCTAACACAGATACGCAGTATTTT
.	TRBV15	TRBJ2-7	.	CATSLGPRDEQYF	TGTGCCACCAGCTTGGGTCCACGCGACGAGCAGTACTTC
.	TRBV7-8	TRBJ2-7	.	CASSSRIPGHYEQYF	TGTGCCAGCAGCTCCCGAATCCCGGGACACTACGAGCAGTACTTC
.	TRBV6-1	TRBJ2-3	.	CASTRGRERTDTQYF	TGTGCCAGCACCCGAGGAAGGGAACGCACAGATACGCAGTATTTT
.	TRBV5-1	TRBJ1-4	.	CASSLGGVNEKLFF	TGCGCCAGCAGCTTGGGAGGGGTTAATGAAAAACTGTTTTTT
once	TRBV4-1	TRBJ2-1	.	CASSQEGIGDNEQFF	TGCGCCAGCAGCCAAGAGGGTATCGGCGACAATGAGCAGTTCTTC
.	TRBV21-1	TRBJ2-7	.	CASSKLDRGSSYEQYF	TGTGCCAGCAGCAAGCTAGACAGGGGCAGCTCCTACGAGCAGTACTTC
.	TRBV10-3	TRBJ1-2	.	CAISDPGRASTF	TGTGCCATCAGTGACCCCGGACGGGCCTCCACCTTC